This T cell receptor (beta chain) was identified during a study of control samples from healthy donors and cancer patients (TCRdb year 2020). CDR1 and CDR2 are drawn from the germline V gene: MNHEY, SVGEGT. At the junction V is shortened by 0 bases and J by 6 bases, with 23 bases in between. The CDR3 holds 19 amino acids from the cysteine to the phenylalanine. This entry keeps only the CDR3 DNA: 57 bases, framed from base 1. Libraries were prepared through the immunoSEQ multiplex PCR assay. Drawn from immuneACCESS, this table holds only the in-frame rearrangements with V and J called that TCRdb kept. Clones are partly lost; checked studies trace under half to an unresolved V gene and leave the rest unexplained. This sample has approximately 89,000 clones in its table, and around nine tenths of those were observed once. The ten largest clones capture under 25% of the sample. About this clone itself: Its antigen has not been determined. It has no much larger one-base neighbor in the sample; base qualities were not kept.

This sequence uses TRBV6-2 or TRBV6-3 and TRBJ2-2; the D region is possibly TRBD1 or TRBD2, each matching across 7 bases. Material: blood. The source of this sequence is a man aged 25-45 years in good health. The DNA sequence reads TGTGCCAGCAGTTACTCTCCACAGGGGAGCGGACTAGTAGCCGGGGAGCTGTTTTTT. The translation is CASSYSPQGSGLVAGELFF.